The 19 T cell receptor beta chains reported below all come from one sample, sequenced in a study of T cells after yellow fever vaccination. TCRdb redid the calling of the 5' RACE reads with MiXCR, one entry per CDR3 protein. Of under 200,000 distinct CDR3 sequences in the sample, approximately 11% were seen once. The specimen was CD8+ T cells sorted from PBMCs, collected 15 days after the yellow fever booster vaccination. Receptors originate from a man younger than 30 who received the YFV17D yellow fever vaccine.

The sample holds a few counts of this clonotype. The chain links TRBV4-1 to TRBJ1-5; tentatively, D is TRBD1 (5 bases). Germline-derived CDR1 and CDR2 are MGHRA and YSYEKL. This CDR3 region has 15 residues. Trimming took 0 bases from V and 4 from J, leaving 10 bases between them. The CDR3 spells CASSQDPGGNQPQHF. CDR3 DNA: TGCGCCAGCAGCCAAGATCCTGGGGGAAATCAGCCCCAGCATTTT.

This clonotype was counted ten times or more. The chain recombines TRBV7-9 with TRBJ2-5; D gene ambiguous. Trimming pared 5 bases from V and 9 bases from J, leaving 16 bases between. The CDR3 sequence is 13 residues long. Germline values: CDR1 SEHNR, CDR2 FQNEAQ (reference sequence). CDR3 region: CASSLGPVGSQYF. The CDR3, as DNA: TGTGCCAGCAGCCTGGGTCCCGTAGGGTCCCAGTACTTC.

The CDR3 spells CASSLDSAGPYGYTF. For the CDR3, the DNA is TGTGCCAGCAGCTTAGACTCGGCGGGACCATATGGCTACACCTTC. This rearrangement joins TRBV7-6 to TRBJ1-2; D may be TRBD1 (5 bases). CDR1 is SGHVS, CDR2 FNYEAQ, per germline. V lost 1 base to trimming and J lost 5 bases, with 14 bases between them. The CDR3 contains 15 residues.

This clonotype was found a few times. This chain joins TRBV27 and TRBJ2-1, with D tentatively TRBD1 (6 bases). CDR1 and CDR2 (germline): MNHEY, SMNVEV (reference sequence). The CDR3 totals 14 residues. V lost 5 bases and J lost 5, with 13 bases in between. The chain's CDR3 is CASSPKTGNNEQFF. The CDR3 region has the DNA TGTGCCAGCAGTCCAAAGACAGGTAACAATGAGCAGTTCTTC.

V usage is TRBV5-4 and J usage is TRBJ2-7; the D gene is possibly TRBD2 (7 bases). Germline V gene data show CDR1 as SGHNT and CDR2 as YYREEE (reference sequence). The CDR3 covers 15 residues. V lost 0 bases and J lost 2, with 12 bases in between. The CDR3 DNA is TGTGCCAGCAGCTTGGGCGGGGGCGTAACCTACGAGCAGTACGTC. Protein product: CASSLGGGVTYEQYV.

This clonotype was seen at least ten times. The chain employs TRBV27 and TRBJ2-1; D is unresolved. Trimming stripped 3 bases from V and 0 bases from J, with 6 bases between. Germline lookup yields CDR1 MNHEY and CDR2 SMNVEV (reference sequence). CDR3 length equals 14 residues. DNA for the CDR3: TGTGCCAGCAGTTTCCTGAGCTCCTACAATGAGCAGTTCTTC. Translating gives CASSFLSSYNEQFF.

This chain connects TRBV25-1 to TRBJ2-7; D perhaps matches TRBD1 (5 bases). V dropped 2 bases and J dropped 7 bases, with 9 bases sitting between them. The length of the CDR3 is 12 residues. Germline CDR1 and CDR2: MGHDK and SYGVNS. The CDR3 coding sequence is TGTGCCAGCAGTGAACAGGGTAGGGAGCAGTACTTC. This gives the protein CASSEQGREQYF.

The CDR3 DNA sequence: TGTGCCAGCAGAGGGGCCCAGCCGTACTTC. Protein: CASRGAQPYF. The chain uses TRBV7-9 and TRBJ2-5; a possible D gene is TRBD1 (5 bases). This CDR3 comprises 10 residues. Germline lookup yields CDR1 SEHNR and CDR2 FQNEAQ (reference sequence). Trimming took off 6 bases at V and 13 bases at J, with 12 bases between the two ends. Variable domain in full (rest from reference TRBV7-9 and TRBJ2-5): DTGVSQNPRHKITKRGQNVTFRCDPISEHNRLYWYRQTLGQGPEFLTYFQNEAQLEKSRLLSDRFSAERPKGSFSTLEIQRTEQGDSAMYLCASRGAQPYFGPGTRLLVL.

This clonotype was detected only a few times. The chain employs TRBV4-1 and TRBJ1-4; no clear D gene. The length of the CDR3 is 15 residues. Germline CDR1 MGHRA, CDR2 YSYEKL. V shed 6 bases and J shed 7 bases, with 18 bases lying between them. The CDR3 loop is CASSPYLGRGEKLFF. CDR3 in DNA: TGCGCCAGCAGTCCGTACCTGGGTCGGGGTGAAAAACTGTTTTTT.

The chain is built from TRBV12-3 or TRBV12-4 and TRBJ1-2; 9 bases are a match to TRBD1. V was pared by 0 bases and J by 2 bases, with 4 bases of the junction left unmatched. This CDR3 spans 16 amino acids. The CDR3 DNA is TGTGCCAGCAGTTTAGCGGGACAGGGTTCGAACTATGGCTACACCTTC. It specifies CASSLAGQGSNYGYTF.

The table lists this clonotype with a few counts. The chain has TRBV4-2 and TRBJ2-4; TRBD1 aligns across 9 bases. CDR3 length equals 17 residues. Germline V gene data show CDR1 as LGHNA and CDR2 as YNFKEQ. With V trimmed by 0 bases and J by 11 bases, 14 bases remained unmatched. CDR3 in DNA: TGTGCCAGCAGCCAAGATGACCCCACAGGGGGCGAGGCGGTTCAGTACTTC. It encodes CASSQDDPTGGEAVQYF.

The rearrangement links TRBV7-9 to TRBJ1-1; TRBD1 is a possible D gene (5 bases). Trimming removed 5 bases from V and 1 base from J, with 17 bases in between. This CDR3 is 16 amino acids long. The germline gives CDR1 SEHNR, CDR2 FQNEAQ (reference sequence). In DNA form, the CDR3 reads TGTGCCAGCAGCCCCACGGGGCAGGTTCCGAACACTGAAGCTTTCTTT. Amino acid sequence: CASSPTGQVPNTEAFF.

This clonotype has just a few counts. The V call is TRBV7-9, the J call TRBJ2-1; TRBD1 aligns across 9 bases. Germline V gene data show CDR1 as SEHNR and CDR2 as FQNEAQ (reference sequence). CDR3 length: 15 amino acids. Unmatched junction bases numbered 10, after V lost 5 bases and J lost 8 bases. The CDR3 DNA follows: TGTGCCAGCAGCGCGCACGGGACAGGGAGCTATGAGCAGTTCTTC. Its translation is CASSAHGTGSYEQFF.

This rearrangement joins TRBV11-1 to TRBJ1-2; 7 nucleotides align to TRBD1. Per germline, CDR1 SGHAT and CDR2 FQDESV (reference sequence). Germline trimming cut 4 bases from V and 2 bases from J; bases unmatched to any gene: 13. This CDR3 has 17 residues. The CDR3 region has the DNA TGTGCCAGCAGCTCTTCCAGGGGGGCGCTAATCAACTATGGCTACACCTTC. Translated, it gives CASSSSRGALINYGYTF.

The chain employs TRBV7-6 and TRBJ2-3, with D tentatively TRBD1 or TRBD2 (5 bases each). CDR3 size: 15 residues. The germline V gene encodes CDR1 SGHVS and CDR2 FNYEAQ. Trimming cost V 5 bases and J 5 bases, with 17 bases left between them. The CDR3 protein is CASSPTHGGGDTQYF. In nucleotides, the CDR3 is TGTGCCAGCAGCCCAACCCACGGTGGGGGAGATACGCAGTATTTT.

The J gene is TRBJ2-7, the V gene TRBV13; 7 positions agree with TRBD1. CDR3 size: 13 residues. J lost 7 bases, V lost 0 bases, and 3 bases had no gene match. Germline values: CDR1 PRHDT, CDR2 FYEKMQ (reference sequence). The chain's CDR3 is CASSLGLQGEQYF. The CDR3 DNA is TGTGCCAGCAGCTTAGGATTACAGGGGGAGCAGTACTTC.

This clonotype was detected a few times. This rearrangement joins TRBV6-2 or TRBV6-3 to TRBJ2-3; the D gene is possibly TRBD1 (6 bases). Per germline, CDR1 MNHEY and CDR2 SVGEGT. This CDR3 is built from 15 residues. Trimming pared 2 bases from V and 4 bases from J, leaving 13 bases between. This CDR3 reads CASSYTGTLADTQYF. The DNA for the CDR3 is TGTGCCAGCAGTTACACCGGGACACTCGCAGATACGCAGTATTTT.

This clonotype was recorded a few times. This chain links TRBV4-1 with TRBJ1-6, with 7 positions matching TRBD1. V trimming: 4 bases; J trimming: 3 bases; junction bases outside the gene matches: 3. The CDR3 consists of 15 residues. Germline V gene data show CDR1 as MGHRA and CDR2 as YSYEKL. CDR3 region: CASSLRQGYNSPLHF. CDR3 nucleotides: TGCGCCAGCAGCCTCCGACAGGGCTATAATTCACCCCTCCACTTT.

The chain carries TRBV6-2 or TRBV6-3 and TRBJ2-3; D is perhaps TRBD1 or TRBD2 (5 bases each). Looked up from germline, CDR1 is MNHEY and CDR2 is SVGEGT. Trimming took off 3 bases at V and 5 bases at J, with 12 bases between the two ends. The CDR3 has 14 amino acids. CDR3 nucleotides: TGTGCCAGCAGTTATTACGGGGCGGGAGATACGCAGTATTTT. Translation gives CASSYYGAGDTQYF.